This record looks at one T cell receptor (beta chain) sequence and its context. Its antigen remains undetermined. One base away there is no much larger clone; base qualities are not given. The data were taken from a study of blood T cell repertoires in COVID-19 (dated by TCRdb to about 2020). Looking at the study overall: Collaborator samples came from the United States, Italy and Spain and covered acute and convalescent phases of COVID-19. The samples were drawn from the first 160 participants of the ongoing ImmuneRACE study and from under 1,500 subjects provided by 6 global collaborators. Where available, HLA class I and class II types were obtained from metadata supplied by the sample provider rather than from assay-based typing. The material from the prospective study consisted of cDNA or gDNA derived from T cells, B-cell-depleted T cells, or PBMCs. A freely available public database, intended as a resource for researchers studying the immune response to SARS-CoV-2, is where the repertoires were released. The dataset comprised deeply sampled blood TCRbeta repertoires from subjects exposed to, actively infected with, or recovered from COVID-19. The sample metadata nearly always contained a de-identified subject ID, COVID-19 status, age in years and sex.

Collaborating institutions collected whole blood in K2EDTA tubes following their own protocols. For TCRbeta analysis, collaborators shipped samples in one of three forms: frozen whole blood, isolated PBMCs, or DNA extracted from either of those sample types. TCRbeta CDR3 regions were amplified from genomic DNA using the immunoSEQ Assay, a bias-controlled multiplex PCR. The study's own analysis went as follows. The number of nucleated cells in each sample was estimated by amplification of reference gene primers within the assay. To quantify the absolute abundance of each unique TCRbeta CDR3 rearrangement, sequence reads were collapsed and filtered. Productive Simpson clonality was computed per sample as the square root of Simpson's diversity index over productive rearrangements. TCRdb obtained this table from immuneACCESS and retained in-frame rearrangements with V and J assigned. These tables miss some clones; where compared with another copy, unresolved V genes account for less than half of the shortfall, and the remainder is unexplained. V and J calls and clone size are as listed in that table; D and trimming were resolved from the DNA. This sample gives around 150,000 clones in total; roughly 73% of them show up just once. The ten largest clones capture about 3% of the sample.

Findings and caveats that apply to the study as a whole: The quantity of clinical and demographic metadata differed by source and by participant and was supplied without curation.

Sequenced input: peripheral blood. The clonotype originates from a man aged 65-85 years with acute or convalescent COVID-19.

The CDR3 has the sequence CASSLQGQNEKLFF. Read as DNA, the sequence is TGCGCCAGCAGCTTGCAGGGACAGAATGAAAAACTGTTTTTT. The receptor chain draws on TRBV5-1 and TRBJ1-4, with 7 middle bases fitting TRBD1. The CDR3, from cysteine to phenylalanine, totals 14 residues. Here the CDR3 DNA is all that survives: 42 bases in frame from base 1. CDR1 SGHRS and CDR2 YFSETQ were looked up in the germline V gene. Clipping removes 1 base from V and 5 bases from J, with 2 as the unmatched junction base count.